This T cell receptor (beta chain) was captured in a study of blood T cell repertoires in COVID-19. Overall study context: T cells, B-cell-depleted T cells, or PBMCs supplied cDNA or gDNA.

In the authors' workflow: Reference gene primer amplification in the assay estimated nucleated cell counts. Produced via immunoSEQ multiplex PCR; TCRdb's table is partial and in-frame only. That table gives V, J and clone size, and the DNA gave D and trimming. The sample includes about 120,000 clones, less than 90% seen only once; the top ten take roughly a tenth. The CDR3 is 17 residues long. The V gene end was trimmed by 1 base and the J gene end by 10 bases; junction bases not matched to a gene: 15. Per the germline V gene, CDR1 is SGHTA and CDR2 is FQGNSA. This clonotype was obtained from a man older than 75 with acute or convalescent COVID-19. The sequenced material came from peripheral blood. The chain combines TRBV7-2 with TRBJ2-1; the match to TRBD2 covers 8 bases. The CDR3 sequence is CASSLGSAGGSSREQFF. CDR3 DNA: TGTGCCAGCAGCTTAGGGTCGGCGGGGGGCTCATCCCGGGAGCAGTTCTTC.